The 14 T cell receptor beta chains presented below share a single source sample, sequenced in a study of PD-1 blockade in classical Hodgkin lymphoma (dated by TCRdb to the early 2020s). The meaning of the sample's time point label: cycle 4 day 1 (C4D1), after 6 weeks of nivolumab. Relapse after autologous stem cell transplantation had occurred in all trial patients, and cohorts A, B and C were distinguished by prior brentuximab vedotin exposure. Library construction relied on the immunoSEQ multiplex PCR assay. TCRdb holds this immuneACCESS table with in-frame rearrangements only. Some clones are missing; in checked studies, unresolved V genes explain under half, and the rest has no known cause. The sample has around 24,000 clones on record, more than 65% of them singletons. In total, the top ten clones hold 22% of the sample. Here the sequenced sample was peripheral blood mononuclear cells (PBMCs), taken before the fourth cycle of nivolumab. These receptor sequences come from a human donor with classical Hodgkin lymphoma.

Only a few counts were recorded for this clone. This chain uses TRBV30 with TRBJ2-7; the D is unclear. The CDR3 length is 12 residues. V was cut by 7 bases and J by 4 bases, with 14 bases left in between. The germline V gene encodes CDR1 GTSNPN and CDR2 SVGIG (reference sequence). The CDR3 is CAFTMGTYEQYF. The CDR3 region has the DNA TGTGCCTTCACCATGGGTACGTACGAGCAGTACTTC.

This clone was seen only once. The rearrangement uses TRBV28 and TRBJ2-3; 11 bases map to TRBD2. Unmatched junction bases numbered 3, after V lost 6 bases and J lost 4 bases. The CDR3 is 14 amino acids. CDR1 MDHEN and CDR2 SYDVKM come from the germline V gene. The CDR3 nucleotides are TGTGCCAGCAGCACACTAGCGGGAGCAGATACGCAGTATTTT. This sequence encodes CASSTLAGADTQYF. The full variable domain, rest sourced from reference TRBV28 and TRBJ2-3, is DVKVTQSSRYLVKRTGEKVFLECVQDMDHENMFWYRQDPGLGLRLIYFSYDVKMKEKGDIPEGYSVSREKKERFSLILESASTNQTSMYLCASSTLAGADTQYFGPGTRLTVL.

This clone came up once. V is TRBV7-6 and J is TRBJ2-3; D possibly corresponds to TRBD1 (6 bases). Germline V gene data show CDR1 as SGHVS and CDR2 as FNYEAQ. The germline V and J ends were trimmed by 3 bases and 1 base, with 17 bases remaining between them. The CDR3 covers 17 residues. CDR3 in DNA: TGTGCCAGCAGCTTCGGGGCCCGGGACATTCGCACAGATACGCAGTATTTT. This translates into CASSFGARDIRTDTQYF.

The sample holds a few counts of this clone. DNA for the CDR3: TGTGCCAGCAGCTCCAGGAGGTCGAGCTCCTATAATTCACCCCTCCACTTT. It codes for CASSSRRSSSYNSPLHF. This chain links TRBV7-8 with TRBJ1-6; D is unresolved. Trimming removed 4 bases at V and 0 bases at J, with 13 bases between. The length of the CDR3 is 17 residues. CDR1 is SGHVS and CDR2 is FQNEAQ in the germline V gene.

J is TRBJ2-7 and V is TRBV10-1; D may be TRBD2 (5 bases). Germline V gives CDR1 WNHNN, CDR2 SYGVQD (reference sequence). The CDR3 spans 14 residues. V gave up 3 bases and J gave up 5 bases, with 14 bases separating them. In DNA form, the CDR3 reads TGCGCCAGCAGTGAAGGGTACGAGGGAGACGAGCAGTACTTC. As protein: CASSEGYEGDEQYF.

The chain joins TRBV29-1 to TRBJ1-1; D is perhaps TRBD1 (5 bases). Germline CDR1 reads SQVTM; CDR2 reads ANQGSEA. There are 13 residues in the CDR3. Trimming took off 6 bases at V and 3 bases at J, with 14 bases between the two ends. CDR3 sequence: CSVTGAQYTEAFF. The CDR3 DNA reads as TGCAGCGTAACCGGGGCTCAATACACTGAAGCTTTCTTT.

The chain carries TRBV30 and TRBJ1-4; D gene unclear. Germline CDR1 GTSNPN, CDR2 SVGIG (reference sequence). The CDR3 spans 13 residues. The V gene lost 3 bases and the J gene lost 7 bases, with 12 bases spanning the gap. The CDR3 reads CAWRGGRGEKLFF. CDR3 nucleotide sequence: TGTGCCTGGAGAGGAGGGCGGGGTGAAAAACTGTTTTTT.

DNA for the CDR3: TGTGCCTGGACTAGCGGGAGACATGGGACCCAGTACTTC. It is translated as CAWTSGRHGTQYF. This chain uses TRBV30 with TRBJ2-5; 10 positions match TRBD2. The CDR3 covers 13 residues. Germline CDR1 GTSNPN, CDR2 SVGIG (reference sequence). V was pared by 4 bases and J by 7 bases, with 6 bases of the junction left unmatched.

CDR3 in DNA: TGTGCCAGCTCACCCCGGACAGCCTCTGGAAACACCATATATTTT. This gives the protein CASSPRTASGNTIYF. The rearrangement links TRBV18 to TRBJ1-3, with D maybe TRBD1 (6 bases). There are 15 residues in the CDR3. Deletions cut 3 bases from V and 0 bases from J, with 9 bases between. Germline CDR1 KGHSH, CDR2 LQKENI.

V and J are TRBV28 and TRBJ2-1, with D uncertain. V lost 5 bases and J 7 bases, leaving 3 bases between the germline ends. There are 10 residues in the CDR3. Germline V lookup: CDR1 MDHEN, CDR2 SYDVKM. The CDR3 protein is CASSTNEQFF. The CDR3 DNA sequence: TGTGCCAGCAGTACTAATGAGCAGTTCTTC.

The chain joins TRBV18 to TRBJ2-1, with TRBD2 identical over 7 bases. Trimming cost V 2 bases and J 0 bases; bases outside gene matches: 4. This CDR3 has 16 amino acids. The germline V gene encodes CDR1 KGHSH and CDR2 LQKENI. Written as DNA, the CDR3 is TGTGCCAGCTCACCAGGAGGCGGGAGCTCCTACAATGAGCAGTTCTTC. This gives the protein CASSPGGGSSYNEQFF.

This clone was counted only a few times. The chain employs TRBV10-2 and TRBJ1-5; D call uncertain. CDR3 size: 16 residues. The V end was cut by 3 bases, the J end by 6 bases, with 18 bases between. The germline V gene has CDR1 WSHSY and CDR2 SAAADI. The CDR3 DNA reads TGCGCCAGCAGTGATGGGCACAGCGGCGATGTTCAGCCCCAGCATTTT. Residues: CASSDGHSGDVQPQHF.

The chain joins TRBV5-1 to TRBJ2-2; 9 nucleotides line up with TRBD2. V trimming: 3 bases; J trimming: 0 bases; junction bases outside the gene matches: 15. Germline CDR1 SGHRS, CDR2 YFSETQ. The CDR3 is made up of 20 amino acids. CDR3 residues: CASSSPHRRGGLTNTGELFF. CDR3 DNA sequence: TGCGCCAGCAGCTCGCCCCATAGGCGGGGGGGCTTGACGAACACCGGGGAGCTGTTTTTT.

As to this clone: A much larger clone differs from this one at a single base, so this may be a read error. CDR3 loop: CASSRTAGGSADTQYF. Written as DNA, the CDR3 is TGCGCCAGCAGTAGAACGGCAGGGGGCTCCGCAGATACGCAGTATTTT. The V gene is TRBV5-1, the J gene TRBJ2-3, with 8 bases that match TRBD1. The CDR3 runs to 16 residues. With V trimmed by 5 bases and J by 4 bases, 12 bases remained unmatched. Germline loops: CDR1 SGHRS, CDR2 YFSETQ.